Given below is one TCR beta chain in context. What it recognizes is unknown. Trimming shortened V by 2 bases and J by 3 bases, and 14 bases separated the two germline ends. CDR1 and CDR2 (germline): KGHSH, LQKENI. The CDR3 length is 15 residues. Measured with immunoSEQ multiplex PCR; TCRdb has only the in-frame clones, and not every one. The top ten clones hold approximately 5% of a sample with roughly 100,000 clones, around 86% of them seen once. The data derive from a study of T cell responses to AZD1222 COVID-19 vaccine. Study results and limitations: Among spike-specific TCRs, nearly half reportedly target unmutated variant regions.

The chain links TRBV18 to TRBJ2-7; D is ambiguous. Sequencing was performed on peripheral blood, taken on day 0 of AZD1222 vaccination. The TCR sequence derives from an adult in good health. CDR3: CASSPETPVGYEQYF. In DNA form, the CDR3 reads TGTGCCAGCTCACCAGAGACCCCGGTTGGCTACGAGCAGTACTTC.